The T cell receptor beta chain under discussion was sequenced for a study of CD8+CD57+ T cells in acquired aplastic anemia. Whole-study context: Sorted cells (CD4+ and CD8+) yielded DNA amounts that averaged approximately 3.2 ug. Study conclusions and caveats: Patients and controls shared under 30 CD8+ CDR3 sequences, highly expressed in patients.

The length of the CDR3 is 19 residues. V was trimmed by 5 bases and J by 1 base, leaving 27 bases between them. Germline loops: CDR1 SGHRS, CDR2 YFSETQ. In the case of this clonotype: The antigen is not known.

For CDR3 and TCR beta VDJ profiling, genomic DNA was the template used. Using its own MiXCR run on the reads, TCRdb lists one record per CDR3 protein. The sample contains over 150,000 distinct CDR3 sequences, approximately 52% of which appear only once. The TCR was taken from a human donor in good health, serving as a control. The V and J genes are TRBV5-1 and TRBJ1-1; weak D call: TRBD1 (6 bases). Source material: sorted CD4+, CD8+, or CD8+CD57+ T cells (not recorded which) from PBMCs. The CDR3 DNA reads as TGCGCCAGCAGTCTCGGGGAGCGGGGGCCCTCCCGCCAGAACACTGAAGCTTTCTTT. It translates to CASSLGERGPSRQNTEAFF.